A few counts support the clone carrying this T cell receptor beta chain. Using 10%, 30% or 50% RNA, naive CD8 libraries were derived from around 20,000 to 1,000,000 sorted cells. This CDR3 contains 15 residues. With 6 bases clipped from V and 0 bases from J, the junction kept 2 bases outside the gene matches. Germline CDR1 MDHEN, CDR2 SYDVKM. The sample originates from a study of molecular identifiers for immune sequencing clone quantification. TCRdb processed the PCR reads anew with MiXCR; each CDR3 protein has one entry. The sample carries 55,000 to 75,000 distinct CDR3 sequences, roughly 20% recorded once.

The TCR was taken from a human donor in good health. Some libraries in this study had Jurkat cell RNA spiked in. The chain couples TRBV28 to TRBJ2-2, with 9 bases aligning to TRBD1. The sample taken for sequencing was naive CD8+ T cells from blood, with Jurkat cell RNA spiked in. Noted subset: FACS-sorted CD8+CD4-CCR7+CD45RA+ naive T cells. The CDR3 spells CASRGQGTNTGELFF. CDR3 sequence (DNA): TGTGCCAGCAGGGGACAGGGAACGAACACCGGGGAGCTGTTTTTT.